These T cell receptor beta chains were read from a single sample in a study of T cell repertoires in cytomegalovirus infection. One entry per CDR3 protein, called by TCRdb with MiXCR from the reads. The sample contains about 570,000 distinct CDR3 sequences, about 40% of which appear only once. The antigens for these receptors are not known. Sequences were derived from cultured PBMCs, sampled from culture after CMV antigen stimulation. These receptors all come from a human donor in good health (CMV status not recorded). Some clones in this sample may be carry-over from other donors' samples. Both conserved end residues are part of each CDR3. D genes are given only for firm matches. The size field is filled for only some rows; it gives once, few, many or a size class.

CDR3nt: TGTGCCAGCACCCCGGGCCTCTCCTACGAGCAGTACTTC
CDR3aa: CASTPGLSYEQYF
v_gene: TRBV5-5
d_gene: .
abundance: .
j_gene: TRBJ2-7

CDR3nt: TGTGCCAGCAGCTGGCAGGGGGTTTCCTACGAGCAGTACTTC
CDR3aa: CASSWQGVSYEQYF
v_gene: TRBV2
d_gene: TRBD1
abundance: .
j_gene: TRBJ2-7

CDR3nt: TGTGCCAGCAGAACAACACCGGGGCATACGCAGTATTTT
CDR3aa: CASRTTPGHTQYF
v_gene: TRBV6-6
d_gene: .
abundance: .
j_gene: TRBJ2-3

CDR3nt: TGTGCCAGCAGTTTAGGGGGACAGCACCCGAGGGAGCAGTTCTTC
CDR3aa: CASSLGGQHPREQFF
v_gene: TRBV27
d_gene: TRBD1
abundance: .
j_gene: TRBJ2-1

CDR3nt: TGTGCCAGCAGCTTAGCGGCTAGCGGGGGGGCGAGGACCCAGTACTTC
CDR3aa: CASSLAASGGARTQYF
v_gene: TRBV7-2
d_gene: TRBD2
abundance: .
j_gene: TRBJ2-5

CDR3nt: TGTGCCAGCAGCCTCTTTCCTAGCGGGGGGGAAACCTACGAGCAGTACTTC
CDR3aa: CASSLFPSGGETYEQYF
v_gene: TRBV2
d_gene: TRBD2
abundance: .
j_gene: TRBJ2-7

CDR3nt: TGTGCCAGCAGCTTGGGGCCTACGGAGTACTTC
CDR3aa: CASSLGPTEYF
v_gene: TRBV7-2
d_gene: .
abundance: .
j_gene: TRBJ2-7

CDR3nt: TGTGCCAGCAGTTACTGGCCTTTAATGGAGCCCCAGCATTTT
CDR3aa: CASSYWPLMEPQHF
v_gene: TRBV6-6
d_gene: .
abundance: .
j_gene: TRBJ1-5

CDR3nt: TGTGCCAGCAGCTTAGGCCGGCCCGGGACAGAAGCTTTCTTT
CDR3aa: CASSLGRPGTEAFF
v_gene: TRBV7-6
d_gene: .
abundance: .
j_gene: TRBJ1-1

CDR3nt: TGTGCCAGCAGTCCCCTCGGGACTCGTGGAAACACCATATATTTT
CDR3aa: CASSPLGTRGNTIYF
v_gene: TRBV12-3/TRBV12-4
d_gene: .
abundance: .
j_gene: TRBJ1-3

CDR3nt: TGTGCCAGCAGCTCTACAGGGGAGGATGAGCAGTTCTTC
CDR3aa: CASSSTGEDEQFF
v_gene: TRBV7-9
d_gene: .
abundance: .
j_gene: TRBJ2-1

CDR3nt: TGTGCCAGCAGCCAAGATGGGACTTCCTACGAGCAGTACTTC
CDR3aa: CASSQDGTSYEQYF
v_gene: TRBV3-1
d_gene: .
abundance: .
j_gene: TRBJ2-7

CDR3nt: TGTGCCAGCAGCGCACAGGGAGGGACGATGGGGGGCGAGCAGTACTTC
CDR3aa: CASSAQGGTMGGEQYF
v_gene: TRBV12-3/TRBV12-4
d_gene: .
abundance: few
j_gene: TRBJ2-7

CDR3nt: TGTGCCAGCAGTCAATCTAGCACAGATACGCAGTATTTT
CDR3aa: CASSQSSTDTQYF
v_gene: TRBV27
d_gene: .
abundance: once
j_gene: TRBJ2-3

CDR3nt: TGTGCCAGTAGTAAGACAGGGGGTCAGCCCCAGCATTTT
CDR3aa: CASSKTGGQPQHF
v_gene: TRBV19
d_gene: TRBD1
abundance: few
j_gene: TRBJ1-5

CDR3nt: TGTGCCAGCAAGGGGGGGGGGCACAATGAGCAGTTCTTC
CDR3aa: CASKGGGHNEQFF
v_gene: TRBV6-1
d_gene: .
abundance: .
j_gene: TRBJ2-1

CDR3nt: TGTGCTAGTGGTTTGGTAGCCGCAGAGACCCAGTACTTC
CDR3aa: CASGLVAAETQYF
v_gene: TRBV12-5
d_gene: .
abundance: .
j_gene: TRBJ2-5

CDR3nt: TGTGCCAGCAGGACCAGGACAGGGTCCTACGAGCAGTACTTC
CDR3aa: CASRTRTGSYEQYF
v_gene: TRBV7-8
d_gene: TRBD1
abundance: .
j_gene: TRBJ2-7

CDR3nt: TGTGCCAGCAGCCGGGACGACGAGCAGTACTTC
CDR3aa: CASSRDDEQYF
v_gene: TRBV6-5
d_gene: .
abundance: .
j_gene: TRBJ2-7

CDR3nt: TGCAGCGTGACAGGTACCTCCTACAATGAGCAGTTCTTC
CDR3aa: CSVTGTSYNEQFF
v_gene: TRBV29-1
d_gene: .
abundance: .
j_gene: TRBJ2-1

CDR3nt: TGTGCCAGCAACGGGGCGACGGAATTCAATCAGCCCCAGCATTTT
CDR3aa: CASNGATEFNQPQHF
v_gene: TRBV2
d_gene: .
abundance: .
j_gene: TRBJ1-5

CDR3nt: TGTGCCAGCAGAAACCTAGAGACTCCCACAGATACGCAGTATTTT
CDR3aa: CASRNLETPTDTQYF
v_gene: TRBV12-3/TRBV12-4
d_gene: .
abundance: few
j_gene: TRBJ2-3

CDR3nt: TGTGCCAGCAGTAGTGGGACAGGGCCCCAGCATTTT
CDR3aa: CASSSGTGPQHF
v_gene: TRBV12-3/TRBV12-4
d_gene: TRBD1
abundance: .
j_gene: TRBJ1-5

CDR3nt: TGTGCCAGCAGTTACGGACAGGGGGCTCGGGACACTGAAGCTTTCTTT
CDR3aa: CASSYGQGARDTEAFF
v_gene: TRBV5-4
d_gene: TRBD1
abundance: .
j_gene: TRBJ1-1